What follows are 12 T cell receptor beta chains derived from one specimen sequenced in a study of shared clonotypes between healthy human individuals. Clones were read by immunoSEQ multiplex PCR, and TCRdb kept only the in-frame ones, dropping some. The sample has approximately 2.5 million clones; more than 80% are singletons. Sample: naive CD4+ T cells sorted from blood. This sample's subset: CD45RA+ positively selected. Receptors originate from a man aged 18-30 years in good health.

As concerns this clone: In the same sample, other DNA sequences code for this CDR3. The rearrangement uses TRBV10-1 and TRBJ1-5; tentative D call: TRBD1 (6 bases). Germline V lookup: CDR1 WNHNN, CDR2 SYGVQD (reference sequence). The CDR3 covers 13 residues. Trimming shortened V by 3 bases and J by 6 bases, and 9 bases separated the two germline ends. The CDR3 nucleotides read TGCGCCAGCAGTGAACAGGGAACTCAGCCCCAGCATTTT. Its translation: CASSEQGTQPQHF.

The chain uses TRBV11-2 and TRBJ2-2; D gene unclear. The CDR3 is 14 residues long. V lost 4 bases and J 4 bases, leaving 10 bases between the germline ends. Germline assignment: CDR1 SGHAT and CDR2 FQNNGV. The CDR3 reads CASSSLTLTGELFF. In DNA, the CDR3 is TGTGCCAGCAGCTCCTTGACACTCACCGGGGAGCTGTTTTTT. The full variable domain, its missing parts supplied by reference TRBV11-2 and TRBJ2-2, is EAGVAQSPRYKIIEKRQSVAFWCNPISGHATLYWYQQILGQGPKLLIQFQNNGVVDDSQLPKDRFSAERLKGVDSTLKIQPAKLEDSAVYLCASSSLTLTGELFFGEGSRLTVL.

As to this clone: This CDR3 is also generated by other DNA sequences in the sample. The chain employs TRBV2 and TRBJ1-5, with TRBD1 as a possible D gene (5 bases). Germline V lookup: CDR1 SNHLY, CDR2 FYNNEI. The germline V and J ends were trimmed by 2 bases and 0 bases, with 8 bases remaining between them. The CDR3 is made up of 15 amino acids. CDR3 sequence (DNA): TGTGCCAGCAGTGAAAGGGGATATAGCAATCAGCCCCAGCATTTT. Its protein product is CASSERGYSNQPQHF.

This clone appeared once. The genes are TRBV19 and TRBJ2-7; the match to TRBD1 covers 10 bases. Trimming at V came to 5 bases and at J to 0 bases, leaving 4 bases not matched to a gene. Germline CDR1 LNHDA, CDR2 SQIVND (reference sequence). The CDR3 loop spans 15 amino acids. CDR3 protein: CASSADRGHSYEQYF. The CDR3 nucleotides read TGTGCCAGTAGTGCCGACAGGGGGCACTCCTACGAGCAGTACTTC.

V and J are TRBV27 and TRBJ1-1, with TRBD1 as a possible D gene (6 bases). Trimming removed 6 bases from V and 6 bases from J, with 20 bases in between. Germline CDR1 reads MNHEY; CDR2 reads SMNVEV (reference sequence). CDR3 size: 15 residues. The CDR3 sequence is CASRRTVGGLSEAFF. The CDR3 DNA is TGTGCCAGCAGGAGGACAGTGGGGGGGCTGTCTGAAGCTTTCTTT.

The chain joins TRBV10-2 to TRBJ1-1, with a weak D call TRBD1 (5 bases). The CDR3 loop spans 17 amino acids. Trimming stripped 3 bases from V and 0 bases from J, with 17 bases between. Germline lookup yields CDR1 WSHSY and CDR2 SAAADI. The CDR3 nucleotides are TGCGCCAGCAGTGACTCTCCAGGGTTTCGGGTGAACACTGAAGCTTTCTTT. It is translated as CASSDSPGFRVNTEAFF.

This chain links TRBV15 with TRBJ1-6; D remains ambiguous. The V end was cut by 1 base, the J end by 6 bases, with 16 bases between. This CDR3 contains 17 residues. Germline V gene lookup returns CDR1 LNHNV and CDR2 YYDKDF (reference sequence). CDR3 sequence (DNA): TGTGCCACCAGCAGAGGTGGTGGGAGGAACGTTAATTCACCCCTCCACTTT. This sequence encodes CATSRGGGRNVNSPLHF.

This clone was recorded once. The chain employs TRBV25-1 and TRBJ2-6; tentative D call: TRBD1 (5 bases). Trimming cost V 5 bases and J 0 bases, with 8 bases left between them. Germline-derived CDR1 and CDR2 are MGHDK and SYGVNS. This CDR3 has 15 amino acids. The CDR3 loop is CASSSRVSGANVLTF. For the CDR3, the DNA is TGTGCCAGCAGTTCCAGGGTCTCTGGGGCCAACGTCCTGACTTTC.

V gene TRBV7-4 combines with J gene TRBJ1-4, with D maybe TRBD1 (5 bases). Germline assignment: CDR1 SGHVT and CDR2 SQSDAQ. Trimming took 5 bases from V and 7 from J, leaving 14 bases between them. The length of the CDR3 is 14 residues. CDR3 sequence reads: CASSPRGVGEKLFF. In nucleotides, the CDR3 is TGTGCCAGCAGCCCTAGAGGGGTGGGTGAAAAACTGTTTTTT.

Concerning this clone itself: A read error may account for a junction end that differs from germline. The same CDR3 is also encoded by other DNA sequences in this sample. The chain couples TRBV18 to TRBJ2-7; D is ambiguous. CDR3 size: 13 residues. CDR1 and CDR2 from the germline V gene are KGHSH and LQKENI. As DNA, the CDR3 is TGTGCCAGCTCCCCACCAGCGTCCTACGAGCAGTACTTC. Protein product: CASSPPASYEQYF.

The chain employs TRBV6-1 and TRBJ2-2, with D hard to call. Trimming took 8 bases from V and 0 from J, leaving 10 bases between them. The CDR3 is made up of 14 amino acids. Germline lookup yields CDR1 MNHNS and CDR2 SASEGT. The CDR3 spells CASLGQPNTGELFF. DNA of the CDR3: TGTGCCAGCCTCGGTCAGCCGAACACCGGGGAGCTGTTTTTT.

The chain has TRBV7-6 and TRBJ2-7, with 13 bases fitting TRBD2. In germline, CDR1 is SGHVS, CDR2 FNYEAQ. V trimming: 7 bases; J trimming: 2 bases; junction bases outside the gene matches: 5. The CDR3 contains 15 residues. The CDR3 region has the DNA TGTGCCAGCACCAAACTAGCGGGGGGGACCTACGAGCAGTACTTC. Translation gives CASTKLAGGTYEQYF.